Listed below are T cell receptor beta chains from one sample, sequenced in a study of technical replicates of blood from a few donors. Clones were read by immunoSEQ multiplex PCR, and TCRdb kept only the in-frame ones, dropping some. The sample carries about 80,000 clones, over 95% recorded once. Source material: T cells isolated from PBMCs. Receptors were obtained from a human donor in good health. Both conserved end residues are part of each CDR3. Fields, in order: J gene, V gene, clone size, D gene, CDR3 protein, CDR3 DNA. The D gene is left open where the match is weak. Clone size appears in some rows only: once, few, many, or a class for an expanded clone.

J: TRBJ2-4; V: TRBV6-1; size: once; D: TRBD1; CDR3: CASSRRDREINIQYF; DNA: TGTGCCAGCAGTCGCCGGGACAGGGAGATAAACATTCAGTACTTC
J: TRBJ2-1; V: TRBV14; size: .; D: TRBD2; CDR3: CASSQLGLAGGDEQFF; DNA: TGTGCCAGCAGCCAACTAGGACTAGCGGGAGGAGATGAGCAGTTCTTC
J: TRBJ2-1; V: TRBV7-2; size: .; D: TRBD2; CDR3: CASSLSGTYNEQFF; DNA: TGTGCCAGCAGCTTAAGCGGGACCTACAATGAGCAGTTCTTC
J: TRBJ2-7; V: TRBV6-5; size: .; D: TRBD1; CDR3: CASSWDRIEQYF; DNA: TGTGCCAGCAGCTGGGACAGGATTGAGCAGTACTTC
J: TRBJ1-1; V: TRBV11-3; size: .; D: .; CDR3: CASSLVEAEAFF; DNA: TGTGCCAGCAGCTTAGTGGAGGCTGAGGCTTTCTTT
J: TRBJ2-3; V: TRBV6-5; size: once; D: TRBD2; CDR3: CASSWGLAVSTDTQYF; DNA: TGTGCCAGCAGTTGGGGACTAGCGGTTAGCACAGATACGCAGTATTTT
J: TRBJ2-7; V: TRBV6-5; size: once; D: .; CDR3: CASNPGESYEQYF; DNA: TGTGCCAGCAACCCAGGGGAGTCCTACGAGCAGTACTTC
J: TRBJ1-1; V: TRBV5-1; size: .; D: .; CDR3: CASSLRLPRTGGMNTEAFF; DNA: TGCGCCAGCAGCTTGCGATTACCCCGGACGGGGGGTATGAACACTGAAGCTTTCTTT
J: TRBJ2-1; V: TRBV18; size: .; D: TRBD2; CDR3: CASSPIAGTRVGEQFF; DNA: TGTGCCAGCTCACCAATCGCCGGGACTAGGGTCGGTGAGCAGTTCTTC
J: TRBJ2-5; V: TRBV5-1; size: .; D: TRBD2; CDR3: CASSWGPGLAVTEQETQYF; DNA: TGCGCCAGCAGCTGGGGCCCGGGACTAGCGGTAACTGAACAAGAGACCCAGTACTTC
J: TRBJ2-3; V: TRBV13; size: .; D: .; CDR3: CASSLGRTTDTQYF; DNA: TGTGCCAGCAGCTTGGGGAGAACCACAGATACGCAGTATTTT
J: TRBJ2-1; V: TRBV5-1; size: .; D: .; CDR3: CASSLVGGSYNEQFF; DNA: TGCGCCAGCAGCTTGGTGGGGGGTTCCTACAATGAGCAGTTCTTC
J: TRBJ2-2; V: TRBV4-2; size: .; D: TRBD2; CDR3: CASSQDTSGNGELFF; DNA: TGTGCCAGCAGCCAAGACACTAGCGGGAACGGGGAGCTGTTTTTT
J: TRBJ2-2; V: TRBV29-1; size: .; D: TRBD2; CDR3: CSVATSGGGELFF; DNA: TGCAGCGTTGCGACTAGCGGTGGGGGGGAGCTGTTTTTT